This TCR beta chain was captured by sequencing in a study of blood T cell repertoires in COVID-19. On the study more broadly: COVID-19 samples from acute and convalescent phases originated in the United States, Italy and Spain. The cDNA or gDNA used as material had been derived from T cells, B-cell-depleted T cells, or PBMCs.

The data were produced by immunoSEQ multiplex PCR, yet TCRdb's version contains in-frame clones alone and is incomplete. The sample gives 50,000 or so clones, 85% to 90% of which show up once; roughly 5.1% is in the top ten. This clone was seen once. Germline lookup yields CDR1 MDHEN and CDR2 SYDVKM. The CDR3 loop spans 14 amino acids. V lost 10 bases and J lost 5; bases outside the gene matches: 8. The receptor was isolated from a man between 35 and 55 years old with active COVID-19. V usage is TRBV28 and J usage is TRBJ2-2; TRBD2 matches at 9 bases. The sample comprised peripheral blood. CDR3 region: CAIQRGVRTGELFF. The CDR3 DNA reads as TGTGCCATCCAGCGGGGGGTGCGGACCGGGGAGCTGTTTTTT.